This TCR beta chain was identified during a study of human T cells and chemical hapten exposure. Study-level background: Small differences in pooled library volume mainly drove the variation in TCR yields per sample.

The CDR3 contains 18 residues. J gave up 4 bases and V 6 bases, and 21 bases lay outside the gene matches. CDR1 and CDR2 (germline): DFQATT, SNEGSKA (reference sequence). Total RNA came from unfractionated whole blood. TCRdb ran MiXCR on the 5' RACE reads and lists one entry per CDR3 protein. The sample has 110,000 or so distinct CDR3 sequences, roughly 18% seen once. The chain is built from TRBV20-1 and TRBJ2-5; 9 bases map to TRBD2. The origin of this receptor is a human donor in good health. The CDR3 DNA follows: TGCAGTGCCCCGCCGTTCATTGTAGCGGGAGTAGTGAGAGAGACCCAGTACTTC. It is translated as CSAPPFIVAGVVRETQYF.